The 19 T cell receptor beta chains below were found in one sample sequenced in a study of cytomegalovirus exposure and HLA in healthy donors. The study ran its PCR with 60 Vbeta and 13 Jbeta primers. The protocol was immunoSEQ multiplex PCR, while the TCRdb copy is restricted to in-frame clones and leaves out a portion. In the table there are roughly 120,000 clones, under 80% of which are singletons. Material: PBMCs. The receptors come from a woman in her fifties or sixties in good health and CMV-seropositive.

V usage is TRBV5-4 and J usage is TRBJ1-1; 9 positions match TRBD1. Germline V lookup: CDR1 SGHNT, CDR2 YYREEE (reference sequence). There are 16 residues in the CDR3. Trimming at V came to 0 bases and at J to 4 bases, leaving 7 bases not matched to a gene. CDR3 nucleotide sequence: TGTGCCAGCAGCTTGGGACAGGGGGGCTTTTCCACTGAAGCTTTCTTT. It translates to CASSLGQGGFSTEAFF. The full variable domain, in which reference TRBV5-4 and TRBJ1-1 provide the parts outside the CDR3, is ETGVTQSPTHLIKTRGQQVTLRCSSQSGHNTVSWYQQALGQGPQFIFQYYREEENGRGNFPPRFSGLQFPNYSSELNVNALELDDSALYLCASSLGQGGFSTEAFFGQGTRLTVV.

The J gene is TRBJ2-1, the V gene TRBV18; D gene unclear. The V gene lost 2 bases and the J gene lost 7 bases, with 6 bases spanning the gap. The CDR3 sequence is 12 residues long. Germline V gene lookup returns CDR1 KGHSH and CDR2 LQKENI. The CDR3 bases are TGTGCCAGCTCACCAGGGCCTAATGAGCAGTTCTTC. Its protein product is CASSPGPNEQFF.

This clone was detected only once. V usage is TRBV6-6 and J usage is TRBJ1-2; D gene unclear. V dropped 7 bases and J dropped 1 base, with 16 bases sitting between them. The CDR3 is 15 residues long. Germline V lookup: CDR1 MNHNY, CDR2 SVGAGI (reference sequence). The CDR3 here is CASKVLGRNNYGYTF. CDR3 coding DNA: TGTGCCAGCAAGGTGTTAGGCAGGAATAACTATGGCTACACCTTC.

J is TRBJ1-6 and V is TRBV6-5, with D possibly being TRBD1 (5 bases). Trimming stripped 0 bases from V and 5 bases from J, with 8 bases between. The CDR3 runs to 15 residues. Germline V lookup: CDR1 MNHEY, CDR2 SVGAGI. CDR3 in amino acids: CASSYSGRDNSPLHF. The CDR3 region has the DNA TGTGCCAGCAGTTACTCGGGCAGGGATAATTCACCCCTCCACTTT.

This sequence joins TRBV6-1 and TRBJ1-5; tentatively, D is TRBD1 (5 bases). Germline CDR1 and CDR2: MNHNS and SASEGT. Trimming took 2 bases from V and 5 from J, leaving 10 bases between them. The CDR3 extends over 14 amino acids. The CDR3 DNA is TGTGCCAGCAGTGAATTGCAGGGCTATCAGCCCCAGCATTTT. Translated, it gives CASSELQGYQPQHF.

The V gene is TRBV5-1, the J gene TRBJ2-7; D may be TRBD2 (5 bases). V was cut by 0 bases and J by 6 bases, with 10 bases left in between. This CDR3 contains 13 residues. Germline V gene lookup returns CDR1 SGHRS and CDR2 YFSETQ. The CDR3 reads CASSLAQDSEQYF. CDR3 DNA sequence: TGCGCCAGCAGCTTGGCCCAGGACTCCGAGCAGTACTTC.

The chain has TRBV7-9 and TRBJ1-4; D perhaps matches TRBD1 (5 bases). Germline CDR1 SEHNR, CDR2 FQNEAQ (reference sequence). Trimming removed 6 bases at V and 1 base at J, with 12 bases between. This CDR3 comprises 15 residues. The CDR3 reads CASRLAGGTNEKLFF. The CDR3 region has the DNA TGTGCCAGCAGACTGGCGGGGGGAACTAATGAAAAACTGTTTTTT.

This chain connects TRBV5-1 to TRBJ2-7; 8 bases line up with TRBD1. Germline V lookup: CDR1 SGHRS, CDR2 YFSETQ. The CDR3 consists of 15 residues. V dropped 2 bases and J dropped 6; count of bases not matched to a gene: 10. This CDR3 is CASSLPRDRRSEQYF. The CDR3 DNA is TGCGCCAGCAGCTTACCCCGGGACAGGCGAAGCGAGCAGTACTTC.

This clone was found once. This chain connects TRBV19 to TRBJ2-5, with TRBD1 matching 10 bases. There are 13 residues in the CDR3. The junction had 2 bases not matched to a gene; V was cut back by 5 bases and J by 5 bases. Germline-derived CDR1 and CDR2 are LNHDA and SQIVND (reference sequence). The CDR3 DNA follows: TGTGCCAGTAGTGGGACAGGGGTCGAGACCCAGTACTTC. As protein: CASSGTGVETQYF. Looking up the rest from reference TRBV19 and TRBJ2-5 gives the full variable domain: DGGITQSPKYLFRKEGQNVTLSCEQNLNHDAMYWYRQDPGQGLRLIYYSQIVNDFQKGDIAEGYSVSREKKESFPLTVTSAQKNPTAFYLCASSGTGVETQYFGPGTRLLVL.

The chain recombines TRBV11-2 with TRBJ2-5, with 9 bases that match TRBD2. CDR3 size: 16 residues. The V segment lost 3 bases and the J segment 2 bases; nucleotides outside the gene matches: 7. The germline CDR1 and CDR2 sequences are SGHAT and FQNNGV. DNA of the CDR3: TGTGCCAGCAGCTTGTCGCTGACTAGCGGACAAGAGACCCAGTACTTC. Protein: CASSLSLTSGQETQYF. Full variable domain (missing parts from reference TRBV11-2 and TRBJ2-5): EAGVAQSPRYKIIEKRQSVAFWCNPISGHATLYWYQQILGQGPKLLIQFQNNGVVDDSQLPKDRFSAERLKGVDSTLKIQPAKLEDSAVYLCASSLSLTSGQETQYFGPGTRLLVL.

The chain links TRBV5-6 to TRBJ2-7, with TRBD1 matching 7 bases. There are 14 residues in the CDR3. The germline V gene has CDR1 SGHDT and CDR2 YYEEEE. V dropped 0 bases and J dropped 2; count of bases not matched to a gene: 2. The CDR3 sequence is CASSLDRGPYEQYF. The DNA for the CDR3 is TGTGCCAGCAGCTTGGACAGGGGACCCTACGAGCAGTACTTC.

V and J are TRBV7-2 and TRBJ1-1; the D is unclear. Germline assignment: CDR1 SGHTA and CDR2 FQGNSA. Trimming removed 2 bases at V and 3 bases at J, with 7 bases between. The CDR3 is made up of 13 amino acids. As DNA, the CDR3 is TGTGCCAGCAGCTTATGGAGTTACACTGAAGCTTTCTTT. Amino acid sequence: CASSLWSYTEAFF.

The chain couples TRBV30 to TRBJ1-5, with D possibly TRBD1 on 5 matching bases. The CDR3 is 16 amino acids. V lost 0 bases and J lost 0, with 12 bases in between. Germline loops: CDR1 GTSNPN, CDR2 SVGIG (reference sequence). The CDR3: CAWSVDRVYSNQPQHF. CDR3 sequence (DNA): TGTGCCTGGAGTGTTGACAGAGTTTATAGCAATCAGCCCCAGCATTTT.

As DNA, the CDR3 is TGTGCCAGCAGGTTGGAGGGGGGGCACACTGAAGCTTTCTTT. Translating gives CASRLEGGHTEAFF. The chain has TRBV2 and TRBJ1-1; tentatively, D is TRBD1 (6 bases). Germline assignment: CDR1 SNHLY and CDR2 FYNNEI. The CDR3 totals 14 residues. V gave up 6 bases and J gave up 3 bases, with 14 bases separating them.

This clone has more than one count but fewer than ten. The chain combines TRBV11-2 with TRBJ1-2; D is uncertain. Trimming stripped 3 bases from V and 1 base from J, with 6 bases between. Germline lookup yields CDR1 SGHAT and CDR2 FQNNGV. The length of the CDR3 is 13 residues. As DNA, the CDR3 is TGTGCCAGCAGCTTTAGTGTTAACTATGGCTACACCTTC. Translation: CASSFSVNYGYTF.

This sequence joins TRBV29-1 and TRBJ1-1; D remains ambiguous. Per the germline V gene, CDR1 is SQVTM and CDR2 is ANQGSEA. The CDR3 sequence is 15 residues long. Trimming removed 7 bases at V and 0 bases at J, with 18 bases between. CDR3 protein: CSAGPVQPMNTEAFF. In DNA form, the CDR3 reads TGCAGCGCTGGGCCCGTGCAACCGATGAACACTGAAGCTTTCTTT.

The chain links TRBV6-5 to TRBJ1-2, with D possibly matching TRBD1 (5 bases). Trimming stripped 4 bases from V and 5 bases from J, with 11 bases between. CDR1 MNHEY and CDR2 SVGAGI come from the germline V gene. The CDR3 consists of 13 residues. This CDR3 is CASSSLGGYGYTF. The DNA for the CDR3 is TGTGCCAGCAGTTCCTTGGGGGGGTATGGCTACACCTTC.

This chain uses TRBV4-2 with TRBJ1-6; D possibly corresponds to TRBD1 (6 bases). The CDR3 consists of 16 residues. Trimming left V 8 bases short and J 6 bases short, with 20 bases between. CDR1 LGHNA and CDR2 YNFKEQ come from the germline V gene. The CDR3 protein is CASATTIQGSNSPLHF. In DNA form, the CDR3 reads TGTGCCAGCGCTACAACAATACAGGGAAGTAATTCACCCCTCCACTTT.

The DNA for the CDR3 is TGTGCCAGCAGCCCCTATAGCGGGAGCTCCTACAATGAGCAGTTCTTC. The encoded protein is CASSPYSGSSYNEQFF. The V gene is TRBV9, the J gene TRBJ2-1; 9 bases fit TRBD2. From germline, CDR1 is SGDLS and CDR2 YYNGEE. V lost 4 bases and J lost 0; bases outside the gene matches: 5. The CDR3 length is 16 residues.